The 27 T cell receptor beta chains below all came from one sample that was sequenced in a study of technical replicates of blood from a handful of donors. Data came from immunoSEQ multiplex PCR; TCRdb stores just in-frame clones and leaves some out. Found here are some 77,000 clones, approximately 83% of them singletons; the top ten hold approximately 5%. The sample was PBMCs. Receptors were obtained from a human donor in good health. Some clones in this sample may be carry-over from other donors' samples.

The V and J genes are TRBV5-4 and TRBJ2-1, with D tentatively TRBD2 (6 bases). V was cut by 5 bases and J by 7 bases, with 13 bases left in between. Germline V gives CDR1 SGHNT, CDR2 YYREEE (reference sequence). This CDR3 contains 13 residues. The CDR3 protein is CASRRGGGNEQFF. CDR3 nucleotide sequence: TGTGCCAGCAGACGGGGTGGGGGGAATGAGCAGTTCTTC.

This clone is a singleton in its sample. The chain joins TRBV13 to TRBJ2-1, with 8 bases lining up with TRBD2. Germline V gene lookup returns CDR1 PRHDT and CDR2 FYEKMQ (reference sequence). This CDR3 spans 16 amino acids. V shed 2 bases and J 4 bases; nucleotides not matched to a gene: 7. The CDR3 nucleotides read TGTGCCAGCAGCTTAAAAATTAGCGGGGATTACAATGAGCAGTTCTTC. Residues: CASSLKISGDYNEQFF.

The CDR3 DNA follows: TGTGCCAGCACTATAACAGGGAAAGGTCCCACTGAAGCTTTCTTT. Amino acid sequence: CASTITGKGPTEAFF. The J gene is TRBJ1-1, the V gene TRBV6-4; perhaps TRBD1 as D (6 bases). Germline CDR1 is MRHNA and CDR2 is SNTAGT. With 7 bases removed from V and 4 bases from J, the gap between germline ends came to 19 bases. This CDR3 is 15 amino acids long.

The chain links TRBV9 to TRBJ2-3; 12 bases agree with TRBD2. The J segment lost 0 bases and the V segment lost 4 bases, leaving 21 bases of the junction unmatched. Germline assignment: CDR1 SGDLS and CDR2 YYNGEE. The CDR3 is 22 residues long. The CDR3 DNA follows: TGTGCCAGCAGCCCTCCCATTCAACGGGCTAGCGGGGGGGGTGCTAGCACAGATACGCAGTATTTT. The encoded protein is CASSPPIQRASGGGASTDTQYF.

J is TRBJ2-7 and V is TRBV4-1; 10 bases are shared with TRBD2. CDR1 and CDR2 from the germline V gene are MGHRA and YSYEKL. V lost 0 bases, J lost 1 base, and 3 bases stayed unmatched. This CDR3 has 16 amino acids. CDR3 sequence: CASSQEGTSVSYEQYF. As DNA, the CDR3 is TGCGCCAGCAGCCAAGAAGGGACTAGCGTTTCCTACGAGCAGTACTTC.

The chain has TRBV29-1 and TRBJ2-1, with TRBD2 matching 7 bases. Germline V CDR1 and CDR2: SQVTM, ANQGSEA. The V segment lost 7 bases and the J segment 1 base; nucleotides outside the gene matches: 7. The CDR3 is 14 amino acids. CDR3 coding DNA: TGCAGCGGACACGGGAGGACGTCCTACAATGAGCAGTTCTTC. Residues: CSGHGRTSYNEQFF.

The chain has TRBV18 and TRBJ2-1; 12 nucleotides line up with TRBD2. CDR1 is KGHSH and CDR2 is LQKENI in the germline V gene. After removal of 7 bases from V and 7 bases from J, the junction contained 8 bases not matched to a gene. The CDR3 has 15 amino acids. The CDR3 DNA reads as TGTGCCAGCTACCAGACTAGCGGGAGTGGGAATGAGCAGTTCTTC. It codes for CASYQTSGSGNEQFF.

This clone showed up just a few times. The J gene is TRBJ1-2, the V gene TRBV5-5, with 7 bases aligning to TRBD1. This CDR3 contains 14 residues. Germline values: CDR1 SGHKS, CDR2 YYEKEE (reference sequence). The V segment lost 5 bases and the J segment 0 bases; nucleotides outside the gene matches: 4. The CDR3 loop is CASRPGTANYGYTF. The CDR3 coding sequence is TGTGCCAGCAGACCCGGGACAGCTAACTATGGCTACACCTTC.

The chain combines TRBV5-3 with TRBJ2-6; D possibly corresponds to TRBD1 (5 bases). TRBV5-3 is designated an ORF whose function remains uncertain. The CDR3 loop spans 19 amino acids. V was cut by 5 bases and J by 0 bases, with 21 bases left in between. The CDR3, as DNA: TGTGCCAGAAGGTTAAAGGACAACCCCCCAACCTCTGGGGCCAACGTCCTGACTTTC. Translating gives CARRLKDNPPTSGANVLTF.

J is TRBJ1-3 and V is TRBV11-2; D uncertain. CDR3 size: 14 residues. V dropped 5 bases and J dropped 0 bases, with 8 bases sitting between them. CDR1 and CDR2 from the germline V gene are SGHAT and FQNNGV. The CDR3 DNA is TGTGCCAGCAGCCCGGGAAGCTCTGGAAACACCATATATTTT. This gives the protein CASSPGSSGNTIYF. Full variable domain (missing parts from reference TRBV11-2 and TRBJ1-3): EAGVAQSPRYKIIEKRQSVAFWCNPISGHATLYWYQQILGQGPKLLIQFQNNGVVDDSQLPKDRFSAERLKGVDSTLKIQPAKLEDSAVYLCASSPGSSGNTIYFGEGSWLTVV.

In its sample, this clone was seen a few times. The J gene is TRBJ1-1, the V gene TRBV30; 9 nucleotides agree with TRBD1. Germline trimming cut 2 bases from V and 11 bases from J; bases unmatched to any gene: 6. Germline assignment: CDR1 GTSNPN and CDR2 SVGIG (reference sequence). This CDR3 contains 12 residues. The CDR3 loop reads CAWSLQGAHAFF. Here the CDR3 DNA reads TGTGCCTGGAGTTTACAGGGGGCGCATGCTTTCTTT.

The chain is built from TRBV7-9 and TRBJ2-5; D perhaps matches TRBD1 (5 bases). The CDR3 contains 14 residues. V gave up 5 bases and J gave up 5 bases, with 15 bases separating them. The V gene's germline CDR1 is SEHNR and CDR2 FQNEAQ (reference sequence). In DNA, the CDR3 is TGTGCCAGCAGCCCGGACACGGGTCGGGAGACCCAGTACTTC. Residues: CASSPDTGRETQYF. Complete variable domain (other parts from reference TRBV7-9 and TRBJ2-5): DTGVSQNPRHKITKRGQNVTFRCDPISEHNRLYWYRQTLGQGPEFLTYFQNEAQLEKSRLLSDRFSAERPKGSFSTLEIQRTEQGDSAMYLCASSPDTGRETQYFGPGTRLLVL.

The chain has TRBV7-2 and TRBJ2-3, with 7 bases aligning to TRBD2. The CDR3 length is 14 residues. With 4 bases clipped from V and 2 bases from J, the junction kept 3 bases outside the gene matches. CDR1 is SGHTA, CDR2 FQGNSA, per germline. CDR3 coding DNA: TGTGCCAGCAGCTCGGGACTATACACAGATACGCAGTATTTT. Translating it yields CASSSGLYTDTQYF. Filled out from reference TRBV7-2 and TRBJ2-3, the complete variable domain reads GAGVSQSPSNKVTEKGKDVELRCDPISGHTALYWYRQSLGQGLEFLIYFQGNSAPDKSGLPSDRFSAERTGGSVSTLTIQRTQQEDSAVYLCASSSGLYTDTQYFGPGTRLTVL.

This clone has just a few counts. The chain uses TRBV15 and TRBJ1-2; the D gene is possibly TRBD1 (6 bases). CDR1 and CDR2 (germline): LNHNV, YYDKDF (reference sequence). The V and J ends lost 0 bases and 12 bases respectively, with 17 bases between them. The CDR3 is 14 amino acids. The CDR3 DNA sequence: TGTGCCACCAGCAGAGAGCCTCAACAGGGATCCCACACCTTC. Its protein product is CATSREPQQGSHTF.

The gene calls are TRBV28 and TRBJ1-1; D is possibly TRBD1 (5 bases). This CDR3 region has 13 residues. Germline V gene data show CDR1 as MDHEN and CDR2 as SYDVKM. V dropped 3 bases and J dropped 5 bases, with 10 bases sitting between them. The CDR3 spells CASSLGGWTEAFF. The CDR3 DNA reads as TGTGCCAGCAGTTTGGGGGGTTGGACTGAAGCTTTCTTT.

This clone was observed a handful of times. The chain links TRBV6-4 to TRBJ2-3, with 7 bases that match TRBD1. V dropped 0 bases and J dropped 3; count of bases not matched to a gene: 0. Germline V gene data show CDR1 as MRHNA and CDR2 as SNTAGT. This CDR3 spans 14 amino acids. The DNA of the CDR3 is TGTGCCAGCAGTGACTCACAGGGGACAGATACGCAGTATTTT. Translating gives CASSDSQGTDTQYF.

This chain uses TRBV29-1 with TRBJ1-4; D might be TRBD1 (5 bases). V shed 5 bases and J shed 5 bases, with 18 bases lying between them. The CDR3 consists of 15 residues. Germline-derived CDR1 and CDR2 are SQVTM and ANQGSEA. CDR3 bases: TGCAGCGTTCAAGTGGGGGGACTGGGCAATGAAAAACTGTTTTTT. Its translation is CSVQVGGLGNEKLFF.

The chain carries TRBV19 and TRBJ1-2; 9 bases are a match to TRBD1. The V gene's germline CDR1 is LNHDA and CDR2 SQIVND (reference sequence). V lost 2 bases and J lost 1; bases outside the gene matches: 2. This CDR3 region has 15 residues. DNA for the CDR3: TGTGCCAGTAGTATAACGGGACAGGGTAACTATGGCTACACCTTC. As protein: CASSITGQGNYGYTF.

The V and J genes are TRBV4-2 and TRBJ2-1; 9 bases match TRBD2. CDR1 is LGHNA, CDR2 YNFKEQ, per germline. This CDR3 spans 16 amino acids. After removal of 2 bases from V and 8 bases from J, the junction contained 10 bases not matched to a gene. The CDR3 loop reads CASSQNLGTSSHEQFF. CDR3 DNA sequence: TGTGCCAGCAGCCAAAACCTGGGGACTAGCAGCCATGAGCAGTTCTTC.

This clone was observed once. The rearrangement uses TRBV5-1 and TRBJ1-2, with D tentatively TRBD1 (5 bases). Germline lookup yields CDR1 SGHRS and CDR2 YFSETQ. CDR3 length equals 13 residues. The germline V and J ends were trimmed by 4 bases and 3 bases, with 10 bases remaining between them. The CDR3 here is CASSAREYYGYTF. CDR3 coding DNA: TGCGCCAGCAGCGCCAGGGAATACTATGGCTACACCTTC.

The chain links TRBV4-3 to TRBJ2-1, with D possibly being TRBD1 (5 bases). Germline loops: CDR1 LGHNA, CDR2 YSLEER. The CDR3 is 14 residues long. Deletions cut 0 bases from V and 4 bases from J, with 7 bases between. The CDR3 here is CASSQEQVYNEQFF. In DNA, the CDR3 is TGCGCCAGCAGCCAAGAACAGGTATACAATGAGCAGTTCTTC.

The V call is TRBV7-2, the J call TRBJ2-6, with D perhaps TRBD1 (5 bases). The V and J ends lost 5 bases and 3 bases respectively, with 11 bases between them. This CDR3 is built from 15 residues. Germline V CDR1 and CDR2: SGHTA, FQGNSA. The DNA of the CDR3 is TGTGCCAGCAGCCGAGAAGGGGTTGGGGCCAACGTCCTGACTTTC. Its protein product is CASSREGVGANVLTF.

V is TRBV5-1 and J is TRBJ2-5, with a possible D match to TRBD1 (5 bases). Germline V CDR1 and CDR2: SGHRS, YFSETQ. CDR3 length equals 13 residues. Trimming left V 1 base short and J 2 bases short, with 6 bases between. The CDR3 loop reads CASSLQGQETQYF. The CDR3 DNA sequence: TGCGCCAGCAGCTTGCAGGGACAAGAGACCCAGTACTTC. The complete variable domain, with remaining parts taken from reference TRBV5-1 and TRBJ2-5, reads KAGVTQTPRYLIKTRGQQVTLSCSPISGHRSVSWYQQTPGQGLQFLFEYFSETQRNKGNFPGRFSGRQFSNSRSEMNVSTLELGDSALYLCASSLQGQETQYFGPGTRLLVL.

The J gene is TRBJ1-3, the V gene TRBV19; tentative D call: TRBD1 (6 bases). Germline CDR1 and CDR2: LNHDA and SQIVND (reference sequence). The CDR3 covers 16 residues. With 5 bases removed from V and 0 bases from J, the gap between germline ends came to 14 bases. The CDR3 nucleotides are TGTGCCAGTAGTTGGACAGCCGACAGCTCTGGAAACACCATATATTTT. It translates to CASSWTADSSGNTIYF. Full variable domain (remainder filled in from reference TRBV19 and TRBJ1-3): DGGITQSPKYLFRKEGQNVTLSCEQNLNHDAMYWYRQDPGQGLRLIYYSQIVNDFQKGDIAEGYSVSREKKESFPLTVTSAQKNPTAFYLCASSWTADSSGNTIYFGEGSWLTVV.

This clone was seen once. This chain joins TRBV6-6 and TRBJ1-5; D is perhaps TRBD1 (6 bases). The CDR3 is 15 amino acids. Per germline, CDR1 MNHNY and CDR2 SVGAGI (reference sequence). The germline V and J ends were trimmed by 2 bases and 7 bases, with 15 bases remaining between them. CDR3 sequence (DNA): TGTGCCAGCAGTTACGACACAGGGCCGGGGCAGCCCCAGCATTTT. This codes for CASSYDTGPGQPQHF.

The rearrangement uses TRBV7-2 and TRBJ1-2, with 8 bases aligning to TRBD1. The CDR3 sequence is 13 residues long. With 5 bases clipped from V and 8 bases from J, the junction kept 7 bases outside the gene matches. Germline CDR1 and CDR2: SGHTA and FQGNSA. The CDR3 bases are TGTGCCAGCAGCGAAGGGACAGGCCCGGGCTACACCTTC. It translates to CASSEGTGPGYTF.

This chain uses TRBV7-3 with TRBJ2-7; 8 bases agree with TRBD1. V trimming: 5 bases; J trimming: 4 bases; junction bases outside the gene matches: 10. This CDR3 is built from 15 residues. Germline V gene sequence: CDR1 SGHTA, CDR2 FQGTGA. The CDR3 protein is CASSLNGQGWYEQYF. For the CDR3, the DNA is TGTGCCAGCAGCCTAAATGGACAGGGTTGGTACGAGCAGTACTTC.